This T cell receptor (beta chain) stems from a study of blood T cell repertoires in COVID-19 (TCRdb year 2020). Turning to the overall study: The collaborator samples originated in the United States, Italy and Spain and spanned the acute and convalescent phases of COVID-19. The material from the prospective study consisted of cDNA or gDNA derived from T cells, B-cell-depleted T cells, or PBMCs. The samples were drawn from the first 160 participants of the ongoing ImmuneRACE study and from under 1,500 subjects provided by 6 global collaborators. Where HLA class I and class II types were available, the types were taken from metadata supplied by the sample provider, not from assay-based typing. Subjects who had been exposed to COVID-19, were actively infected with it, or had recovered from it provided the deeply sampled blood TCRbeta repertoires that made up the dataset. The repertoires were released in a freely available public database intended as a resource for research on the immune response to SARS-CoV-2. Nearly every sample came with metadata listing a de-identified subject ID, COVID-19 status, age in years and sex. Study-wide conclusions, independent of this receptor: The quantity of clinical and demographic metadata differed by source and by participant and was supplied without curation.

TCRbeta CDR3 regions were amplified from genomic DNA by means of the immunoSEQ Assay, a bias-controlled multiplex PCR. Per the source publication's procedure: Within the assay, amplification of reference gene primers was used to estimate how many nucleated cells each sample contained. To quantify the absolute abundance of each unique TCRbeta CDR3 rearrangement, sequence reads were collapsed and filtered. For each sample, productive Simpson clonality was calculated as the square root of Simpson's diversity index over productive rearrangements. In its TCRdb copy, this immuneACCESS table keeps in-frame sequences only and misses some clones. Where compared with another copy, unresolved V genes explain less than half of these, and the others have no known cause. V and J calls and clone size are as listed in that table; D and trimming were resolved from the DNA. The sample records approximately 230,000 clones, around 86% of which are singletons. Of the sample, roughly a sixth is held by the ten largest clones.

Remarks on this clone: No cognate antigen has been identified for it. No much larger clone exists at a distance of one base, and base qualities are not known.

In the prospective study, participants were about 18 to 89 years old, resided in approximately 25 geographic areas of the United States, and were enrolled through a virtual design. Cohort assignment in the prospective study relied on participant-reported clinical history from a screening survey and a study questionnaire. Recovered participants in ImmuneRACE Cohort 3 were defined as having two consecutive negative NP/OP PCR tests, clearance from a healthcare professional, or resolution of symptoms. Mobile phlebotomists in the prospective study collected whole blood, serum and a nasopharyngeal or oropharyngeal swab from every participant. Additional blood draws and questionnaires over an approximately 2-month period could optionally be provided by prospective study participants. Before DNA extraction, prospective study blood samples were shipped either frozen or at room temperature. The germline V gene encodes CDR1 SGHAT and CDR2 FQNNGV. Inclusive of the bounding cysteine and phenylalanine, the CDR3 is 14 residues long. Only CDR3 DNA remains: 42 bases, in frame from the first base. Trimming removed 5 bases from V and 6 bases from J; the gene matches leave 6 bases unexplained.

The chain links TRBV11-2 with TRBJ2-1, with 8 middle bases fitting TRBD2. This clonotype was sampled from a man aged 18 to 29 who had recovered from COVID-19. Sequenced material: PBMCs or T cells enriched from blood (not recorded which). The CDR3 sequence is CASSAPGGSNEQFF. The nucleotide sequence reads as follows: TGTGCCAGCAGCGCCCCGGGGGGGAGCAATGAGCAGTTCTTC.